These T cell receptor beta chains were read from a single sample in a study of cytomegalovirus exposure and HLA in healthy donors. TCRdb keeps only in-frame clones here, not all; method: immunoSEQ multiplex PCR. The repertoire consists of fewer than 200,000 clones, with roughly 78% occurring once and the leading ten covering 0.6% to 0.7%. The sequenced material came from PBMCs. The source of these receptors is a boy between 10 and 17 years old in good health and CMV-seronegative. CDR3s include the opening cysteine and the closing phenylalanine or tryptophan. The order of the fields is clone size, V gene, D gene, J gene, CDR3 DNA, CDR3 protein. The D gene is left open where the match is weak. A clone size is listed for some rows: how often the clone was seen (once, few, many), or a class if it is expanded.

clone_size: few; v_call: TRBV4-1; d_call: TRBD1; j_call: TRBJ1-4; cdr3_nt: TGCGCCAGCAGCCAAGGACAGGGGGCGCGAGGGAGTGAAAAACTGTTTTTT; cdr3_aa: CASSQGQGARGSEKLFF
clone_size: -; v_call: TRBV29-1; d_call: -; j_call: TRBJ1-2; cdr3_nt: TGCAGCGCCGACCCACTGACAGTCTATGGCTACACCTTC; cdr3_aa: CSADPLTVYGYTF
clone_size: -; v_call: TRBV5-1; d_call: TRBD1; j_call: TRBJ1-2; cdr3_nt: TGCGCCAGCAGTGGGGACAGCAAAGAGTCTGGCTACACCTTC; cdr3_aa: CASSGDSKESGYTF
clone_size: once; v_call: TRBV19; d_call: -; j_call: TRBJ1-1; cdr3_nt: TGTGCCAGTAGTATAGTTGGCTTTGAAGCTTTCTTT; cdr3_aa: CASSIVGFEAFF
clone_size: -; v_call: TRBV15; d_call: -; j_call: TRBJ1-2; cdr3_nt: TGTGCCACCAGGGAGGGATTAAACTATGGCTACACCTTC; cdr3_aa: CATREGLNYGYTF
clone_size: once; v_call: TRBV19; d_call: -; j_call: TRBJ2-5; cdr3_nt: TGTGCCAGTAGCCCTGACAAAAAAGAGACCCAGTACTTC; cdr3_aa: CASSPDKKETQYF
clone_size: -; v_call: TRBV6-5; d_call: TRBD1; j_call: TRBJ1-1; cdr3_nt: TGTGCCAGCAGACCCCAGGGGGCTTCGGCTTTCTTT; cdr3_aa: CASRPQGASAFF
clone_size: -; v_call: TRBV19; d_call: TRBD1; j_call: TRBJ2-7; cdr3_nt: TGTGCCAGTAGTATAGGACAGGGTAACTACGAGCAGTACTTC; cdr3_aa: CASSIGQGNYEQYF
clone_size: -; v_call: TRBV29-1; d_call: TRBD1; j_call: TRBJ2-5; cdr3_nt: TGCAGCGTAGACCGGGACAGGGGTTCTAAGACCCAGTACTTC; cdr3_aa: CSVDRDRGSKTQYF
clone_size: -; v_call: TRBV7-9; d_call: -; j_call: TRBJ1-1; cdr3_nt: TGTGCCAGCAGCTTAGAAAGGGGGAACACTGAAGCTTTCTTT; cdr3_aa: CASSLERGNTEAFF
clone_size: -; v_call: TRBV4-3; d_call: TRBD1; j_call: TRBJ1-1; cdr3_nt: TGCGCCAGCAGCCAACGACAGGGTCCCGACACTGAAGCTTTCTTT; cdr3_aa: CASSQRQGPDTEAFF
clone_size: -; v_call: TRBV7-9; d_call: TRBD1; j_call: TRBJ1-4; cdr3_nt: TGTGCCAGCAGCGCGGACAGGAATAATGAAAAACTGTTTTTT; cdr3_aa: CASSADRNNEKLFF
clone_size: few; v_call: TRBV5-4; d_call: TRBD1; j_call: TRBJ2-7; cdr3_nt: TGTGCCAGCAGTACCGACGGGACAGTATCACGCGAGCAGTACTTC; cdr3_aa: CASSTDGTVSREQYF
clone_size: -; v_call: TRBV9; d_call: -; j_call: TRBJ2-2; cdr3_nt: TGTGCCAGCAGCGGGCCTCGGCGGGGGAACACCGGGGAGCTGTTTTTT; cdr3_aa: CASSGPRRGNTGELFF
clone_size: -; v_call: TRBV7-6; d_call: TRBD1; j_call: TRBJ1-1; cdr3_nt: TGTGCCAGCAGCTTAACCAGACCCGGGACAGGGAACACTGAAGCTTTCTTT; cdr3_aa: CASSLTRPGTGNTEAFF
clone_size: -; v_call: TRBV28; d_call: TRBD1; j_call: TRBJ1-1; cdr3_nt: TGTGCCAGCAGTTCCCGGGACAGGGGCTTCGCTTTCTTT; cdr3_aa: CASSSRDRGFAFF
clone_size: -; v_call: TRBV6-1; d_call: TRBD2; j_call: TRBJ2-5; cdr3_nt: TGTGCCAGCAGTGAATTGGGGGGGATCTGGGAGACCCAGTACTTC; cdr3_aa: CASSELGGIWETQYF
clone_size: -; v_call: TRBV29-1; d_call: -; j_call: TRBJ2-7; cdr3_nt: TGCAGCGTTGGTACTGCCCGATCCTACGAGCAGTACTTC; cdr3_aa: CSVGTARSYEQYF
clone_size: -; v_call: TRBV15; d_call: -; j_call: TRBJ1-1; cdr3_nt: TGTGCCACCAGCGAAAACCCCACAGTGAACACTGAAGCTTTCTTT; cdr3_aa: CATSENPTVNTEAFF
clone_size: -; v_call: TRBV6-5; d_call: -; j_call: TRBJ1-1; cdr3_nt: TGTGCCAGCAGTTACGGAGACGGGAACACTGAAGCTTTCTTT; cdr3_aa: CASSYGDGNTEAFF
clone_size: once; v_call: TRBV11-2; d_call: TRBD1; j_call: TRBJ2-2; cdr3_nt: TGTGCCAGCAGCCTACCGACCCACGCAGGACAGGAGAACACCGGGGAGCTGTTTTTT; cdr3_aa: CASSLPTHAGQENTGELFF
clone_size: -; v_call: TRBV19; d_call: -; j_call: TRBJ1-5; cdr3_nt: TGTGCCACCGAGCAGGGAGGGTCGAGAAGACAGCCCCAGCATTTT; cdr3_aa: CATEQGGSRRQPQHF
clone_size: -; v_call: TRBV30; d_call: -; j_call: TRBJ1-1; cdr3_nt: TGTGCCTGGACCGTCGCGCGCTCCACTGAAGCTTTCTTT; cdr3_aa: CAWTVARSTEAFF
clone_size: -; v_call: TRBV11-2; d_call: -; j_call: TRBJ1-4; cdr3_nt: TGTGCCAGCAGCTTAGAAGGCCTTCTGGCGGGTAATGAAAAACTGTTTTTT; cdr3_aa: CASSLEGLLAGNEKLFF
clone_size: -; v_call: TRBV5-1; d_call: -; j_call: TRBJ1-1; cdr3_nt: TGCGCCAGCAGCTTGTGGGCAGCGAACACTGAAGCTTTCTTT; cdr3_aa: CASSLWAANTEAFF
clone_size: -; v_call: TRBV5-1; d_call: -; j_call: TRBJ1-1; cdr3_nt: TGCGCCAGCAGCTTGCGGGACATGAACACTGAAGCTTTCTTT; cdr3_aa: CASSLRDMNTEAFF
clone_size: -; v_call: TRBV4-1; d_call: -; j_call: TRBJ1-4; cdr3_nt: TGCGCCAGCAGCCGAGGCCAAAAACTGTTTTTT; cdr3_aa: CASSRGQKLFF
clone_size: -; v_call: TRBV29-1; d_call: -; j_call: TRBJ2-1; cdr3_nt: TGCAGCGTTGATTTACTACAAGGGGGTGAGCAGTTCTTC; cdr3_aa: CSVDLLQGGEQFF
clone_size: -; v_call: TRBV5-4; d_call: -; j_call: TRBJ2-7; cdr3_nt: TGTGCCAGCAGCTTCCCCGGGAATCCCGAGCAGTACTTC; cdr3_aa: CASSFPGNPEQYF
clone_size: few; v_call: TRBV5-1; d_call: -; j_call: TRBJ2-7; cdr3_nt: TGCGCCAGCAGTTCACAGGGAACTCTGTACGAGCAGTACTTC; cdr3_aa: CASSSQGTLYEQYF
clone_size: -; v_call: TRBV5-8; d_call: -; j_call: TRBJ1-2; cdr3_nt: TGTGCCAGCAGCTTGTCGCAGGGCTATGGCTACACCTTC; cdr3_aa: CASSLSQGYGYTF
clone_size: once; v_call: TRBV19; d_call: -; j_call: TRBJ1-1; cdr3_nt: TGTGCCAGTAGTCAAGCCCGCAGGGTGGTGCGAGCTTTCTTT; cdr3_aa: CASSQARRVVRAFF
clone_size: -; v_call: TRBV4-2; d_call: TRBD1; j_call: TRBJ2-7; cdr3_nt: TGTGCCAGCAGCCAAGGGGGACAGGTCCACGAGCAGTACTTC; cdr3_aa: CASSQGGQVHEQYF
clone_size: once; v_call: TRBV19; d_call: TRBD1; j_call: TRBJ2-2; cdr3_nt: TGTGCCAGTAGTATAGAGGGACAGCCCACCGGGGAGCTGTTTTTT; cdr3_aa: CASSIEGQPTGELFF
clone_size: -; v_call: TRBV11-2; d_call: -; j_call: TRBJ2-2; cdr3_nt: TGTGCCAGCAGCTTGTGGCTAGCCTATAGCACCGGGGAGCTGTTTTTT; cdr3_aa: CASSLWLAYSTGELFF
clone_size: -; v_call: TRBV15; d_call: TRBD1; j_call: TRBJ2-7; cdr3_nt: TGTGCCACCAGCAGACTCGGACAGGGAGAATCCTACGAGCAGTACTTC; cdr3_aa: CATSRLGQGESYEQYF
clone_size: -; v_call: TRBV5-1; d_call: TRBD2; j_call: TRBJ2-7; cdr3_nt: TGCGCCAGCAGCACGGCCCCGGGACTAGCGGGGATGGTCCAATACGAGCAGTACTTC; cdr3_aa: CASSTAPGLAGMVQYEQYF
clone_size: -; v_call: TRBV19; d_call: TRBD1; j_call: TRBJ1-2; cdr3_nt: TGTGCCAGTAGTCCCGGGACAGGGTATGGCTACACCTTC; cdr3_aa: CASSPGTGYGYTF
clone_size: -; v_call: TRBV7-9; d_call: TRBD2; j_call: TRBJ2-1; cdr3_nt: TGTGCCAGCAGCCGTGGACTAGCGGGATTCTCCTACAATGAGCAGTTCTTC; cdr3_aa: CASSRGLAGFSYNEQFF
clone_size: -; v_call: TRBV15; d_call: -; j_call: TRBJ2-2; cdr3_nt: TGTGCCACCAGCACCCCTGAACTAGAACGGCTCACCGGGGAGCTGTTTTTT; cdr3_aa: CATSTPELERLTGELFF
clone_size: -; v_call: TRBV2; d_call: -; j_call: TRBJ1-1; cdr3_nt: TGTGCCAGCAGGAGGTTGCCCGTAAACACTGAAGCTTTCTTT; cdr3_aa: CASRRLPVNTEAFF
clone_size: -; v_call: TRBV7-9; d_call: TRBD2; j_call: TRBJ2-1; cdr3_nt: TGTGCCAGCAGCTCCACTAGCGGGGCCTACAATGAGCAGTTCTTC; cdr3_aa: CASSSTSGAYNEQFF
clone_size: -; v_call: TRBV11-1; d_call: -; j_call: TRBJ2-1; cdr3_nt: TGTGCCAGCAGCTTTCGGTTTTCCTACAATGAGCAGTTCTTC; cdr3_aa: CASSFRFSYNEQFF
clone_size: -; v_call: TRBV6-5; d_call: -; j_call: TRBJ1-1; cdr3_nt: TGTGCCAGTCTTCGGACAGCCTTTATGAACACTGAAGTTTTCTTT; cdr3_aa: CASLRTAFMNTEVFF
clone_size: -; v_call: TRBV5-1; d_call: -; j_call: TRBJ2-2; cdr3_nt: TGCGCCAGCAGCCCCCCCAGGAACGCGAACACCGGGGAGCTGTTTTTT; cdr3_aa: CASSPPRNANTGELFF
clone_size: once; v_call: TRBV9; d_call: -; j_call: TRBJ1-1; cdr3_nt: TGTGCCAGCAGCGTTTCGGACAGCCTGGGGACTGAAGCTTTCTTT; cdr3_aa: CASSVSDSLGTEAFF